This T cell receptor beta chain is from a study of technical replicates of blood from a few donors. V shed 0 bases and J 7 bases; nucleotides not matched to a gene: 4. Looked up from germline, CDR1 is SGHDT and CDR2 is YYEEEE. The CDR3 is 14 amino acids. The method was immunoSEQ multiplex PCR; TCRdb's version includes in-frame clones alone and lacks a portion of them. Of over 55,000 clones in the sample, roughly nine tenths were seen once. The receptor's source is a human donor in good health. Some clones in this sample may be carry-over from other donors' samples. Sequences were obtained from PBMCs. The chain links TRBV5-6 to TRBJ1-2, with 9 bases matching TRBD1. The CDR3 coding sequence is TGTGCCAGCAGCTTGGGGGACAGGGATGGTGGCTACACCTTC. Protein product: CASSLGDRDGGYTF.